Given below is one TCR beta chain in context. Its cognate antigen is unknown. These data are taken from a study of cytomegalovirus exposure and HLA in healthy donors. Germline CDR1 SGHNT, CDR2 YYREEE (reference sequence). V lost 2 bases and J 0 bases, leaving 9 bases between the germline ends. This CDR3 is built from 15 residues. The study ran its PCR with 60 Vbeta and 13 Jbeta primers. Some clones are missing from TCRdb's copy, which holds only in-frame ones; the method was immunoSEQ multiplex PCR. The data hold 210,000 or so clones, with 80% to 85% observed a single time. Notes on the study in general: Reportedly, a later analysis found an Asian-associated ancestry cluster had fewer N-insertions than the roughly 700-donor mean. The study found most TCR sequences rare, yet found some public TCRs in many donors.

This TCR was sampled from a boy younger than 10 in good health and CMV-seronegative. The sequencing input was PBMCs. The gene calls are TRBV5-4 and TRBJ2-1; D gene unclear. CDR3 DNA sequence: TGTGCCAGCAGCTTAGTACGGAGCTCCTACAATGAGCAGTTCTTC. The encoded protein is CASSLVRSSYNEQFF.